The 23 T cell receptor beta chains given below trace back to one sample, sequenced in a study of blood T cells in healthy people across ages. Then a second PCR, running about 7 to 11 cycles, was carried out with a sample-barcoded 5' primer and a J-beta primer mix. TCRdb reprocessed the 5' RACE reads with MiXCR, giving one entry per CDR3 protein. The data contain hundreds of thousands of distinct CDR3 sequences, 58% of them singletons. The sequenced sample consisted of blood. The receptor source for this set is a man in his fifties or sixties in good health.

This chain uses TRBV6-1 with TRBJ2-5; possibly TRBD2 for D (6 bases). V was pared by 0 bases and J by 11 bases, with 16 bases between. The CDR3 has 14 residues. Germline CDR1 and CDR2: MNHNS and SASEGT. The CDR3 DNA reads as TGTGCCAGCAGTGAAGCTGGGGGGTTCAATGAGCAGTACTTC. It codes for CASSEAGGFNEQYF.

A few counts support this clonotype. This chain joins TRBV20-1 and TRBJ2-5, with 12 bases lining up with TRBD2. This CDR3 contains 16 residues. CDR1 is DFQATT and CDR2 is SNEGSKA in the germline V gene (reference sequence). J lost 1 base, V lost 6 bases, and 9 bases had no gene match. CDR3 protein: CSASPLTSGGQETQYF. DNA of the CDR3: TGCAGTGCCAGCCCCCTGACTAGCGGGGGCCAAGAGACCCAGTACTTC.

The chain carries TRBV5-1 and TRBJ1-2; 7 bases align to TRBD1. Unmatched junction bases numbered 9, after V lost 2 bases and J lost 2 bases. The CDR3 contains 16 residues. The germline V gene encodes CDR1 SGHRS and CDR2 YFSETQ. For the CDR3, the DNA is TGCGCCAGCAGCTTCGCCGCCGGGACAGACAACTATGGCTACACCTTC. Its protein product is CASSFAAGTDNYGYTF. Combining the CDR3 with reference TRBV5-1 and TRBJ1-2 gives the whole variable domain KAGVTQTPRYLIKTRGQQVTLSCSPISGHRSVSWYQQTPGQGLQFLFEYFSETQRNKGNFPGRFSGRQFSNSRSEMNVSTLELGDSALYLCASSFAAGTDNYGYTFGSGTRLTVV.

The chain uses TRBV3-1 and TRBJ2-1; maybe TRBD2 (5 bases). This CDR3 contains 13 residues. Germline CDR1 is LGHDT and CDR2 is YNNKEL (reference sequence). V was clipped by 1 base and J by 10 bases, with 11 bases between them. The CDR3 reads CASSQGGLREQFF. The CDR3 region has the DNA TGTGCCAGCAGCCAAGGAGGGCTACGCGAGCAGTTCTTC.

The chain is built from TRBV3-1 and TRBJ1-1, with no clear D. Germline loops: CDR1 LGHDT, CDR2 YNNKEL (reference sequence). The CDR3 is 11 amino acids. The V gene lost 1 base and the J gene lost 8 bases, with 5 bases spanning the gap. CDR3 nucleotides: TGTGCCAGCAGCCAAGGAAACGAAGCTTTCTTT. Translated, it gives CASSQGNEAFF. Using reference TRBV3-1 and TRBJ1-1 for the parts outside the CDR3, the full variable domain is DTAVSQTPKYLVTQMGNDKSIKCEQNLGHDTMYWYKQDSKKFLKIMFSYNNKELIINETVPNRFSPKSPDKAHLNLHINSLELGDSAVYFCASSQGNEAFFGQGTRLTVV.

A few counts support this clonotype. The CDR3 is CASSLQGLFQETQYF. Here the CDR3 DNA reads TGCGCCAGCAGCCTACAGGGTCTCTTCCAAGAGACCCAGTACTTC. The chain carries TRBV5-1 and TRBJ2-5; possible D gene TRBD1, 6 bases. Looked up from germline, CDR1 is SGHRS and CDR2 is YFSETQ. There are 15 residues in the CDR3. Trimming cost V 4 bases and J 1 base, with 14 bases left between them.

The count of this clonotype is one. This chain joins TRBV27 and TRBJ1-1, with D tentatively TRBD1 (5 bases). The germline CDR1 and CDR2 sequences are MNHEY and SMNVEV (reference sequence). The CDR3 loop spans 15 amino acids. With 7 bases removed from V and 0 bases from J, the gap between germline ends came to 15 bases. CDR3 nucleotide sequence: TGTGCCAGCACCTCATACGGGGCAGTGAACACTGAAGCTTTCTTT. As protein: CASTSYGAVNTEAFF.

The chain employs TRBV29-1 and TRBJ2-1, with D tentatively TRBD1 (5 bases). The DNA end is a closer match to TRBJ2-7, so the J assignment may be wrong. Germline V gene data show CDR1 as SQVTM and CDR2 as ANQGSEA. This CDR3 spans 13 amino acids. CDR3 in DNA: TGCAGCGTTGATAAGGGGTACTACAATGAGCAGTACTTC. It translates to CSVDKGYYNEQYF.

V usage is TRBV10-3 and J usage is TRBJ1-2; possibly TRBD1 for D (5 bases). Per germline, CDR1 ENHRY and CDR2 SYGVKD. This CDR3 contains 15 residues. With 5 bases removed from V and 1 base from J, the gap between germline ends came to 14 bases. The CDR3 nucleotides are TGTGCCATCAGTAAACCCGGGACGGATAACTATGGCTACACCTTC. Translating it yields CAISKPGTDNYGYTF.

The CDR3 nucleotides read TGTGCCACCAGCAGAGACCCAGCGAACACCGGGGAGCTGTTTTTT. Its protein product is CATSRDPANTGELFF. The V call is TRBV15, the J call TRBJ2-2; the D is unclear. The CDR3 sequence is 15 residues long. V was cut by 0 bases and J by 0 bases, with 5 bases left in between. CDR1 and CDR2 (germline): LNHNV, YYDKDF (reference sequence).

This chain uses TRBV6-6 with TRBJ1-2, with D unresolved. V dropped 2 bases and J dropped 4 bases, with 5 bases sitting between them. Germline CDR1 is MNHNY and CDR2 is SVGAGI (reference sequence). The CDR3 covers 12 residues. CDR3 DNA: TGTGCCAGCAGTTACAGCCCCTATGGCTACACCTTC. Translating it yields CASSYSPYGYTF.

This clonotype was detected only once. The chain joins TRBV28 to TRBJ2-3, with unresolved D. With 5 bases removed from V and 5 bases from J, the gap between germline ends came to 14 bases. The CDR3 is 14 residues long. Germline V gives CDR1 MDHEN, CDR2 SYDVKM. CDR3 region: CASSPSDGVDTQYF. CDR3 DNA sequence: TGTGCCAGCAGTCCCTCCGATGGCGTAGATACGCAGTATTTT.

This clonotype was seen ten or more times. The J gene is TRBJ2-1, the V gene TRBV5-1, with 7 bases that match TRBD1. Losses at the gene ends were 0 bases for V and 2 bases for J; bases not matched to a gene: 2. Germline values: CDR1 SGHRS, CDR2 YFSETQ. CDR3 length: 15 amino acids. The CDR3 DNA reads TGCGCCAGCAGCTTGGGACAGGGCCCCTACAATGAGCAGTTCTTC. The encoded protein is CASSLGQGPYNEQFF.

The chain links TRBV11-2 to TRBJ2-1; D unclear. The germline CDR1 and CDR2 sequences are SGHAT and FQNNGV. CDR3 length equals 14 residues. V lost 0 bases and J lost 7, with 10 bases in between. This chain's CDR3 is CASSLDRFGNEQFF. CDR3 DNA sequence: TGTGCCAGCAGCTTAGATCGGTTCGGTAATGAGCAGTTCTTC.

This clonotype came up a few times. The CDR3 reads CASSLDMSRSEQFF. The CDR3 DNA is TGTGCCAGCAGCTTAGATATGTCCAGATCTGAGCAGTTCTTC. The chain uses TRBV11-3 and TRBJ2-1; no clear D gene. CDR1 is SGHNT, CDR2 YENEEA, per germline. CDR3 size: 14 residues. Trimming shortened V by 0 bases and J by 9 bases, and 12 bases separated the two germline ends.

Worth noting for this clonotype: Because the CDR3 is missing its conserved closing phenylalanine or tryptophan, this is likely a read error. The rearrangement joins TRBV12-3 or TRBV12-4 to TRBJ2-3; perhaps TRBD2 as D (6 bases). Between the trimmed V and J ends, which lost 4 bases and 1 base, there was a span of 21 bases. The CDR3 length is 18 residues. The DNA of the CDR3 is TGTGCCAGCAGTTGCTGGGCCTTTGGCGGGGCTGGCACAGATACGCAGTATTTA. Its translation: CASSCWAFGGAGTDTQYL.

The sample holds a few counts of this clonotype. The chain joins TRBV20-1 to TRBJ2-7; 8 bases line up with TRBD2. The length of the CDR3 is 13 residues. CDR1 is DFQATT and CDR2 is SNEGSKA in the germline V gene (reference sequence). Losses at the gene ends were 4 bases for V and 6 bases for J; bases not matched to a gene: 8. CDR3 region: CSAMVDSGGEQYF. CDR3 DNA: TGCAGTGCTATGGTTGACAGCGGGGGCGAGCAGTACTTC.

The chain has TRBV15 and TRBJ1-2, with no clear D. V lost 7 bases and J 5 bases, leaving 11 bases between the germline ends. Germline lookup yields CDR1 LNHNV and CDR2 YYDKDF (reference sequence). The CDR3 consists of 12 residues. In DNA form, the CDR3 reads TGTGCCACCAATGGGGTGGGGTATGGCTACACCTTC. Residues: CATNGVGYGYTF.

In its sample, this clonotype was seen a few times. The chain joins TRBV11-2 to TRBJ2-5, with TRBD2 identical over 7 bases. The germline gives CDR1 SGHAT, CDR2 FQNNGV. V shed 6 bases, J shed 4 bases, and the junction held 11 bases outside the gene matches. CDR3 length equals 15 residues. CDR3 residues: CASRQDSAGVETQYF. The CDR3 DNA follows: TGTGCCAGCAGGCAGGACTCTGCGGGGGTAGAGACCCAGTACTTC. Full variable domain (remainder filled in from reference TRBV11-2 and TRBJ2-5): EAGVAQSPRYKIIEKRQSVAFWCNPISGHATLYWYQQILGQGPKLLIQFQNNGVVDDSQLPKDRFSAERLKGVDSTLKIQPAKLEDSAVYLCASRQDSAGVETQYFGPGTRLLVL.

This clonotype was counted ten times or more. V is TRBV12-3 or TRBV12-4 and J is TRBJ2-7, with 12 bases lining up with TRBD2. V lost 1 base, J lost 0 bases, and 1 base stayed unmatched. This CDR3 spans 16 amino acids. CDR3 protein: CASSLGLAGASYEQYF. CDR3 DNA: TGTGCCAGCAGTTTAGGACTAGCGGGGGCCTCCTACGAGCAGTACTTC.

This clonotype was observed a single time. The chain is built from TRBV5-1 and TRBJ2-5; 7 nucleotides match TRBD1. Germline V CDR1 and CDR2: SGHRS, YFSETQ. Germline trimming cut 4 bases from V and 0 bases from J; bases unmatched to any gene: 6. The CDR3 is 15 residues long. The CDR3 protein is CASSPGTVHQETQYF. CDR3 bases: TGCGCCAGCAGCCCCGGGACAGTCCACCAAGAGACCCAGTACTTC.

CDR3 DNA sequence: TGCGCCAGCAGCCAAGGGGCCGTCCCCCTAAACACTGAAGCTTTCTTT. The encoded protein is CASSQGAVPLNTEAFF. The chain combines TRBV4-1 with TRBJ1-1; D unclear. This CDR3 is 16 amino acids long. Trimming cost V 1 base and J 2 bases, with 14 bases left between them. Germline V CDR1 and CDR2: MGHRA, YSYEKL.

The chain combines TRBV29-1 with TRBJ2-1, with TRBD2 identical over 12 bases. The CDR3 is 14 amino acids. The ends lost 5 bases at V and 4 bases at J; junction bases unmatched: 3. Germline V gene data show CDR1 as SQVTM and CDR2 as ANQGSEA. The CDR3, as DNA: TGCAGCGTTTTGACTAGCGGGGGATACAATGAGCAGTTCTTC. The encoded protein is CSVLTSGGYNEQFF.